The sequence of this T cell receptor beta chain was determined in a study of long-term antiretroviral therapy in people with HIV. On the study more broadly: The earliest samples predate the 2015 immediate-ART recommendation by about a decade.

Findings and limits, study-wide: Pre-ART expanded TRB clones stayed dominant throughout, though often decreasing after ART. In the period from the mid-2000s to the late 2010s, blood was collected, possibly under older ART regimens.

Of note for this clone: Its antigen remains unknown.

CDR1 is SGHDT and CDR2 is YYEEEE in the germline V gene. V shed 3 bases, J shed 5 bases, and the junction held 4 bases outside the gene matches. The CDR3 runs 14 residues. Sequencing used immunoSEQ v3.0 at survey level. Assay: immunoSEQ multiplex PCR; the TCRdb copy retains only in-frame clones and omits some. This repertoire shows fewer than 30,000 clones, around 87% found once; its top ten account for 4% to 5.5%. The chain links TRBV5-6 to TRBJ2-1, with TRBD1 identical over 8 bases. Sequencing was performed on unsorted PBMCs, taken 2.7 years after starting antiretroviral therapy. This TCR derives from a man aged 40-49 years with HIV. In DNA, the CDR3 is TGTGCCAGCAGCTATTCGGACAGGGACAATGAGCAGTTCTTC. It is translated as CASSYSDRDNEQFF.